Sequencing of this T cell receptor beta chain was carried out in a study of shared clonotypes between healthy human individuals. Both CD45RO+ cells and CCR7-negative CD45RA+ TemRA cells were combined to make up CD8 memory. Profiling relied on immunoSEQ multiplex PCR, and the TCRdb table lists in-frame clones only, not all of them. The sample lists about 100,000 clones; around 68% were seen once. The length of the CDR3 is 15 residues. Sequencing used memory CD8+ T cells sorted from blood. Specified subset: CD45RO+ cells pooled with CCR7-negative TemRA cells. The V gene is TRBV21-1, the J gene TRBJ2-2. TRBV21-1 is listed as a pseudogene. This TCR derives from a woman under 40 in good health. The CDR3 DNA reads TGTGCCAGCAGCTCCCGTGCCGAATACACCGGGGAGCTGTTTTTT. This sequence encodes CASSSRAEYTGELFF.